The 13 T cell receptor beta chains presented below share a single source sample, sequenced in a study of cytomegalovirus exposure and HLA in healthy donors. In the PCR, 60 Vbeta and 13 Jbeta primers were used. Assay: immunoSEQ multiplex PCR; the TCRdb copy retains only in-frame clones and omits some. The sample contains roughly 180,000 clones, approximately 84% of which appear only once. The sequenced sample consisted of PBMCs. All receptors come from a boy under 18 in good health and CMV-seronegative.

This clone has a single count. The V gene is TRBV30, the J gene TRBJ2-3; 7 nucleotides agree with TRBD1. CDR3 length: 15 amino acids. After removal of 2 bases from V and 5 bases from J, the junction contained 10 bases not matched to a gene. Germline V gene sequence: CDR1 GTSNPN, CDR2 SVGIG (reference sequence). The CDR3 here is CAWSPETGYLDTQYF. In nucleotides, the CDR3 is TGTGCCTGGAGTCCAGAGACAGGGTATTTAGATACGCAGTATTTT.

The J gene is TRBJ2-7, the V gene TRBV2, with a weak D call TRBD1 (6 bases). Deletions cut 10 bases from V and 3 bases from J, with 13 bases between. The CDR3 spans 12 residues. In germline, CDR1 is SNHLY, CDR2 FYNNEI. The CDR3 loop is CAIRDTYYEQYF. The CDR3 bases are TGTGCCATCAGGGACACCTACTACGAGCAGTACTTC.

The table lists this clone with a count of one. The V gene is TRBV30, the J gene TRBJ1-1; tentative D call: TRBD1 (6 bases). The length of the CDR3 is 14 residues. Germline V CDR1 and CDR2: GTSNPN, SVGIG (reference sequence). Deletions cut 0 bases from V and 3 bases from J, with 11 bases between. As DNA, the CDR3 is TGTGCCTGGAGTGTGTGGGGGCCTGACACTGAAGCTTTCTTT. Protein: CAWSVWGPDTEAFF.

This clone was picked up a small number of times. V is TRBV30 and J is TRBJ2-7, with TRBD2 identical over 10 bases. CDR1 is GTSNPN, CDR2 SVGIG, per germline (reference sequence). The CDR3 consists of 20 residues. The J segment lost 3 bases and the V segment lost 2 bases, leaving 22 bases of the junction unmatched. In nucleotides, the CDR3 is TGTGCCTGGAGTCTACCCAGACCCGGGGTTAGCGGGAGGCCTTTCTACGAGCAGTACTTC. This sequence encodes CAWSLPRPGVSGRPFYEQYF.

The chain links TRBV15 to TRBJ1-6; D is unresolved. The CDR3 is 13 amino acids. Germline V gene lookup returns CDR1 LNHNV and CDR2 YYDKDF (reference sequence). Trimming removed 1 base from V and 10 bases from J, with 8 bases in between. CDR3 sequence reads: CATSRVRESPLHF. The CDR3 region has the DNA TGTGCCACCAGCAGAGTGAGGGAATCACCCCTCCACTTT.

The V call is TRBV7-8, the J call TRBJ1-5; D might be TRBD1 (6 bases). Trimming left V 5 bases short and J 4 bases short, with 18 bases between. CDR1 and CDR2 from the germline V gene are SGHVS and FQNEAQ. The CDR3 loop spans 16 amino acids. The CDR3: CASSPGRTVLNQPQHF. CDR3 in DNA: TGTGCCAGCAGCCCCGGACGGACAGTCCTTAATCAGCCCCAGCATTTT. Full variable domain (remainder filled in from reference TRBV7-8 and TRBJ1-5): GAGVSQSPRYKVAKRGQDVALRCDPISGHVSLFWYQQALGQGPEFLTYFQNEAQLDKSGLPSDRFFAERPEGSVSTLKIQRTQQEDSAVYLCASSPGRTVLNQPQHFGDGTRLSIL.

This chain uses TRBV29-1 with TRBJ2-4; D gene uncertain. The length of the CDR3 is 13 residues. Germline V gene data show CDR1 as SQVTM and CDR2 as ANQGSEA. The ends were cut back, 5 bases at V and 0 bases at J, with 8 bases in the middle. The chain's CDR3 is CSVIQLAKNIQYF. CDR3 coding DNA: TGCAGCGTTATACAGCTAGCCAAAAACATTCAGTACTTC.

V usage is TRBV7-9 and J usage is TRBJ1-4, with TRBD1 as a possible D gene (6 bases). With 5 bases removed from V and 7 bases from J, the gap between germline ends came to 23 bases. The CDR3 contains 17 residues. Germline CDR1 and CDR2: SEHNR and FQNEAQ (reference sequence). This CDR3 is CASSPRDIKRGIEKLFF. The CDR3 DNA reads TGTGCCAGCAGCCCCCGGGACATAAAACGAGGGATTGAAAAACTGTTTTTT.

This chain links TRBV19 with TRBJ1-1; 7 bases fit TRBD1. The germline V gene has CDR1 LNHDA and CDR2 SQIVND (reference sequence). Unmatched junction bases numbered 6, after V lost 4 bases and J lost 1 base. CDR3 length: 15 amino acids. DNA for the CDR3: TGTGCCAGTAGTACAATCCGGGACAGGAACACTGAAGCTTTCTTT. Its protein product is CASSTIRDRNTEAFF. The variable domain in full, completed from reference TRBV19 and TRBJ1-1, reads DGGITQSPKYLFRKEGQNVTLSCEQNLNHDAMYWYRQDPGQGLRLIYYSQIVNDFQKGDIAEGYSVSREKKESFPLTVTSAQKNPTAFYLCASSTIRDRNTEAFFGQGTRLTVV.

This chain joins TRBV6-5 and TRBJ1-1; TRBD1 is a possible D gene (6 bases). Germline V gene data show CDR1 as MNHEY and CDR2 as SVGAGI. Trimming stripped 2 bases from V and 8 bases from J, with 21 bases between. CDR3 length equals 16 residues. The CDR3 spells CASSYGQGPVGQEAFF. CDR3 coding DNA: TGTGCCAGCAGTTACGGGCAAGGGCCGGTGGGACAAGAAGCTTTCTTT.

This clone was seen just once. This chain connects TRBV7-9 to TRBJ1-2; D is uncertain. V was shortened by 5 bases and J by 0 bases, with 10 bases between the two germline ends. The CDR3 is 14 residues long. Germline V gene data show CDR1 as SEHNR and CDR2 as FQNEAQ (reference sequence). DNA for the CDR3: TGTGCCAGCAGCCTTATCGGGACTAACTATGGCTACACCTTC. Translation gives CASSLIGTNYGYTF.

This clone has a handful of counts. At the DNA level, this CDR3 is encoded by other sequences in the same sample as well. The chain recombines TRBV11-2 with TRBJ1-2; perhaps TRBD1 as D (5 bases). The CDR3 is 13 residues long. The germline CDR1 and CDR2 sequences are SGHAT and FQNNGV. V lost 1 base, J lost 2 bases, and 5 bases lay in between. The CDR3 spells CASSLGTNYGYTF. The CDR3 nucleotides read TGTGCCAGCAGCTTAGGGACAAACTATGGCTACACCTTC.

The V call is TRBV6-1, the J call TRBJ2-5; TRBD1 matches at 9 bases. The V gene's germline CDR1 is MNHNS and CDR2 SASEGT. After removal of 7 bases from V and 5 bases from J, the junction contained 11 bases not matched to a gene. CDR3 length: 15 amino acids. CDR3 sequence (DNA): TGTGCCAGCACCAGACAGGGGGTTTCTCGGGAGACCCAGTACTTC. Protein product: CASTRQGVSRETQYF.